This T cell receptor (beta chain) was documented in a study of cytomegalovirus exposure and HLA in healthy donors. Whole-study findings and limits: Presence/absence analyses rested on an assumption that sequencing depth was roughly uniform across donors.

Researchers ran the PCR with 60 Vbeta and 13 Jbeta primers. Profiled with immunoSEQ multiplex PCR; TCRdb holds only in-frame clones, not every one. In total, the table holds approximately 110,000 clones. As for this clone: Antigen specificity is unknown.

This CDR3 has 14 residues. The germline V gene encodes CDR1 SGHTA and CDR2 FQGNSA. Unmatched junction bases numbered 5, after V lost 5 bases and J lost 3 bases. The sample taken for sequencing was PBMCs. The gene calls are TRBV7-2 and TRBJ2-7; 9 bases map to TRBD2. The sequence came from a man aged 40-49 years in good health and CMV-seronegative. In DNA form, the CDR3 reads TGTGCCAGCAGCCGGGGACTAGCCTACTACGAGCAGTACTTC. Protein product: CASSRGLAYYEQYF.